This T cell receptor (beta chain) comes out of a study of PD-1 blockade in mismatch repair-deficient tumors (dated by TCRdb to the late 2010s). For the wider study: Between late 2013 and 2016, the trial enrolled roughly 86 consecutive patients with 11 to 13 types of mismatch repair-deficient cancer, all of whom had received prior treatment and were progressing. Tumor-associated T cell clones were tracked in the peripheral blood of patients responding to PD-1 blockade by deep sequencing of TCR CDR3 regions.

Details on this clone: The specificity of this receptor is unknown. No per-base quality is available; no much larger clone lies one base away.

For each enrolled patient, mismatch repair deficiency was established using either polymerase chain reaction or immunohistochemistry. A few patients who responded to pembrolizumab therapy underwent TCR sequencing. In the phase II trial, pembrolizumab PD-1 blockade was tested prospectively in advanced mismatch repair-deficient cancers, no matter which tissue of origin the cancers came from. Serial peripheral blood T cell samples were collected before and at multiple times after starting PD-1 blockade. Blood sampling times were reported as weeks after the first pembrolizumab dose. The full study reports these points: Rapid expansion after pembrolizumab followed by contraction, generally before radiologic responses, was shown by tumor-resident clones, which were often undetectable in blood before treatment.

Receptors were amplified or captured by the immunoSEQ multiplex PCR assay. TCRdb provides this immuneACCESS table in a form limited to in-frame rearrangements. Some clones are lacking; in checked studies, under half of them reflect an unresolved V gene, and why the rest are absent is not known. Counted in this sample were 70,000 to 90,000 clones; 80% to 90% of them appeared once. The top ten constitute around 5.1% of the sample. This TCR was recovered from an adult with mismatch repair-deficient cancer. The specimen comprised peripheral blood, sampled 44 weeks after starting pembrolizumab.

The DNA sequence is as follows: TGTGCCAGCCGATTTGGAACTAGCGGGCCGGGCGGGGAGCTGTTTTTT. Its coded protein is CASRFGTSGPGGELFF. This receptor chain uses TRBV25-1 and TRBJ2-2; TRBD2 aligns with 9 central bases. The germline V gene yields MGHDK for CDR1 and SYGVNS for CDR2. From cysteine to phenylalanine, the CDR3 is 16 amino acids long. The read is trimmed to its CDR3 DNA, 48 bases read in frame from base 1. The germline V end is reduced by 8 bases and the J end by 7 bases; junction bases left unmatched: 14.